The T cell receptor beta chain under discussion was sequenced for a study of shared clonotypes between healthy human individuals. Study-wide results and limits: Rarefaction showed that sequencing of sorted subsets was incomplete (despite large depth). When compared with the clonotypes that were shared by all four sorted-subset donors, the non-shared clonotypes turned out to have lower generation probabilities. For naive CD4 cells, around 5.1% of clonotypes were shared across a handful of donors.

This clone was counted a single time. The antigen remains undetermined. The germline CDR1 and CDR2 sequences are MNHEY and SVGAGI. Trimming cost V 0 bases and J 10 bases; bases outside gene matches: 11. The CDR3 spans 16 residues. Subsets obtained from CD4+ cells comprised CD45RA+ naive and CD45RA-negative memory cells. Assay used: immunoSEQ multiplex PCR; TCRdb lists only in-frame clones, some missing. The sample contains around 1.4 million clones, about 98.5% of which appear only once. The rearrangement uses TRBV6-5 and TRBJ2-1; 8 positions match TRBD2. Sequencing was carried out using naive CD4+ T cells sorted from blood. Subset in this sample: CD45RA+ positively selected. The sequence came from a man aged 25-40 years in good health. The CDR3 spells CASSYSFGRALGEQFF. As DNA, the CDR3 is TGTGCCAGCAGTTACTCGTTCGGGAGGGCCCTGGGGGAGCAGTTCTTC.